This TCR beta chain was found in a study of neurological immune-mediated disorders. Findings of the study overall: HTLV-1-associated myelopathy showed the most TCR clonal expansion; multiple sclerosis the least, below healthy controls.

The time point here: technical triplicate 1. This clonotype has just a few counts. Its target is unknown. MiXCR was run by TCRdb on the 5' RACE reads, yielding one entry per CDR3 protein. The sample lists about 24,000 distinct CDR3 sequences; approximately 13% were seen once. The CDR3 has 14 residues. Germline V gives CDR1 DFQATT, CDR2 SNEGSKA (reference sequence). The ends lost 4 bases at V and 5 bases at J; junction bases unmatched: 8. Sequencing was carried out using CD4+ T cells from blood. The TCR sequence derives from a female donor with HTLV-1-associated myelopathy (HAM/TSP). V and J are TRBV20-1 and TRBJ2-5; 9 nucleotides line up with TRBD2. The CDR3 protein is CSAKRGVGSETQYF. DNA of the CDR3: TGCAGTGCTAAGCGGGGGGTAGGATCGGAGACCCAGTACTTC.